This passage covers 9 T cell receptor beta chains from one sample sequenced in a study of blood T cell repertoires in COVID-19. TCRdb's copy holds only in-frame clones and misses some; the assay was immunoSEQ multiplex PCR. The repertoire holds around 200,000 clones, roughly nine tenths seen once, with approximately 3.1% in the top ten. The specimen was PBMCs or T cells enriched from blood (not recorded which). Every receptor here comes from a woman in her 50s in a cohort exposed to, infected with or recovered from COVID-19 (not recorded which).

The chain employs TRBV28 and TRBJ2-1; 10 bases match TRBD2. J was trimmed by 7 bases and V by 2 bases; bases with no gene match: 11. The CDR3 is 17 amino acids. CDR1 and CDR2 from the germline V gene are MDHEN and SYDVKM. CDR3 bases: TGTGCCAGCAGTTTAAGGAAGCGGGGGGGCTATTTAAATGAGCAGTTCTTC. Translated: CASSLRKRGGYLNEQFF.

V is TRBV19 and J is TRBJ2-3; 15 bases line up with TRBD2. Germline values: CDR1 LNHDA, CDR2 SQIVND (reference sequence). Losses at the gene ends were 5 bases for V and 5 bases for J; bases not matched to a gene: 5. There are 16 residues in the CDR3. The CDR3 DNA follows: TGTGCCAGTAGTCGGACTAGCGGGGGGGCCATAGATACGCAGTATTTT. Residues: CASSRTSGGAIDTQYF. Supplemented by reference TRBV19 and TRBJ2-3, the full variable domain reads DGGITQSPKYLFRKEGQNVTLSCEQNLNHDAMYWYRQDPGQGLRLIYYSQIVNDFQKGDIAEGYSVSREKKESFPLTVTSAQKNPTAFYLCASSRTSGGAIDTQYFGPGTRLTVL.

The chain employs TRBV5-1 and TRBJ2-1, with 8 bases identical to TRBD2. V was pared by 1 base and J by 9 bases, with 12 bases of the junction left unmatched. The CDR3 runs 16 residues. In germline, CDR1 is SGHRS, CDR2 YFSETQ. CDR3 DNA sequence: TGCGCCAGCAGCTTGTACCCGAGCGGGGGACTTGGTGAGCAGTTCTTC. This codes for CASSLYPSGGLGEQFF.

The chain is built from TRBV5-1 and TRBJ2-3, with 10 positions matching TRBD2. Germline values: CDR1 SGHRS, CDR2 YFSETQ. V shed 0 bases, J shed 0 bases, and the junction held 4 bases outside the gene matches. The CDR3 extends over 17 amino acids. The CDR3 region is CASSLASGGTSTDTQYF. Here the CDR3 DNA reads TGCGCCAGCAGCTTGGCTAGCGGGGGAACCAGCACAGATACGCAGTATTTT.

The chain employs TRBV29-1 and TRBJ1-2; perhaps TRBD1 as D (6 bases). Per the germline V gene, CDR1 is SQVTM and CDR2 is ANQGSEA. Trimming shortened V by 5 bases and J by 3 bases, and 16 bases separated the two germline ends. CDR3 length: 14 amino acids. Here the CDR3 reads CSVPTTDSDYGYTF. The CDR3, as DNA: TGCAGCGTTCCGACGACGGACAGTGACTATGGCTACACCTTC.

The rearrangement links TRBV18 to TRBJ1-1; TRBD1 is a possible D gene (5 bases). The CDR3 has 14 amino acids. Trimming removed 7 bases from V and 5 bases from J, with 17 bases in between. Germline CDR1 reads KGHSH; CDR2 reads LQKENI. The CDR3 is CASFNSGEMTEAFF. As DNA, the CDR3 is TGTGCCAGCTTCAACTCGGGGGAAATGACTGAAGCTTTCTTT.

The V and J genes are TRBV24-1 and TRBJ2-1; 7 bases line up with TRBD1. The CDR3 runs to 15 residues. V shed 5 bases, J shed 4 bases, and the junction held 7 bases outside the gene matches. Per germline, CDR1 KGHDR and CDR2 SFDVKD. Here the CDR3 reads CATSAGDSTYNEQFF. CDR3 DNA sequence: TGTGCCACCAGTGCCGGGGACAGTACTTACAATGAGCAGTTCTTC.

V is TRBV9 and J is TRBJ2-3; 8 bases map to TRBD2. This CDR3 has 14 amino acids. J lost 2 bases, V lost 5 bases, and 4 bases had no gene match. Germline values: CDR1 SGDLS, CDR2 YYNGEE. The CDR3 loop is CASSGGGHTDTQYF. The CDR3 DNA reads TGTGCCAGCAGTGGCGGGGGGCACACAGATACGCAGTATTTT.

The rearrangement uses TRBV3-1 (or the pseudogene TRBV3-2) and TRBJ2-3; TRBD2 agrees at 11 bases. CDR3 size: 21 residues. CDR1 is LGHDT and CDR2 is YNNKEL in the germline V gene (reference sequence). Trimming removed 0 bases from V and 4 bases from J; junction bases left unmatched: 18. The CDR3 nucleotides are TGTGCCAGCAGCCAAGAGCTCAGGGTAGCGGGGGGGCCGAGTGGGGCAGATACGCAGTATTTT. This translates into CASSQELRVAGGPSGADTQYF.